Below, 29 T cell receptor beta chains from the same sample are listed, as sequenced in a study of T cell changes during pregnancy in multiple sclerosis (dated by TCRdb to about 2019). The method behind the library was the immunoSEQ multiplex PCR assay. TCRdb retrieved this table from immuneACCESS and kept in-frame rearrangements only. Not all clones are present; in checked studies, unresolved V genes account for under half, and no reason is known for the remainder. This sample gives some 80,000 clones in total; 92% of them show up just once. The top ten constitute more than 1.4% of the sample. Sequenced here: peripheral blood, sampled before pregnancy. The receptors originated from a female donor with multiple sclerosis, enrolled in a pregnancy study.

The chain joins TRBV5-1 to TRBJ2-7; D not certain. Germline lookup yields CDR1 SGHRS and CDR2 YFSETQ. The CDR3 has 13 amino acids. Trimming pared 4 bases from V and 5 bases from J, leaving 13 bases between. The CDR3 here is CASSPAGPDEQYF. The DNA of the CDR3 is TGCGCCAGCAGCCCCGCAGGCCCCGACGAGCAGTACTTC.

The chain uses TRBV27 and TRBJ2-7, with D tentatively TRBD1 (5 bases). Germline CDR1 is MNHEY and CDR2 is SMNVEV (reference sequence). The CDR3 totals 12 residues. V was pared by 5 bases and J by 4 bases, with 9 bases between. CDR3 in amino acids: CASSPDIYEQYF. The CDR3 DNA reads TGTGCCAGCAGTCCGGACATTTACGAGCAGTACTTC.

CDR3 in amino acids: CASSQDIVLSEQYF. CDR3 nucleotides: TGCGCCAGCAGCCAAGATATAGTTCTCTCCGAGCAGTACTTC. The V gene is TRBV4-1, the J gene TRBJ2-7; unclear D gene. Trimming removed 0 bases from V and 6 bases from J, with 12 bases in between. The CDR3 totals 14 residues. Germline V gene data show CDR1 as MGHRA and CDR2 as YSYEKL.

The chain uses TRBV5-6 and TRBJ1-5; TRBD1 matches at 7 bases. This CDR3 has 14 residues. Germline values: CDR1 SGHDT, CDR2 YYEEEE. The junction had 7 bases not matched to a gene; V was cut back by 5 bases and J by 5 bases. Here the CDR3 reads CASSKDRAYQPQHF. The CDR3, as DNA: TGTGCCAGCAGTAAAGACAGGGCCTATCAGCCCCAGCATTTT.

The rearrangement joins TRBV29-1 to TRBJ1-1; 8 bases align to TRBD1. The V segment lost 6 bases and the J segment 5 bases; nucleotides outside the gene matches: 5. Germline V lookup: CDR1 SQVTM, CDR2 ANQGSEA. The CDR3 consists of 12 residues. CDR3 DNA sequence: TGCAGCGTCGGACAGGGCAGGACTGAAGCTTTCTTT. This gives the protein CSVGQGRTEAFF.

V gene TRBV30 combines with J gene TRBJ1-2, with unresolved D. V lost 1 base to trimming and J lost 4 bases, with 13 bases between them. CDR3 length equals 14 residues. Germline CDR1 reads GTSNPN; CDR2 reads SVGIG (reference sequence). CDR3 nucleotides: TGTGCCTGGAGTGGCCCGGGGTCACCCTATGGCTACACCTTC. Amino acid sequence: CAWSGPGSPYGYTF.

The CDR3 region is CASSPDTRSYEQYF. The DNA for the CDR3 is TGCGCCAGCAGCCCGGACACACGCTCCTACGAGCAGTACTTC. This chain joins TRBV5-1 and TRBJ2-7, with D maybe TRBD1 (5 bases). Germline V gives CDR1 SGHRS, CDR2 YFSETQ. V lost 4 bases and J 0 bases, leaving 11 bases between the germline ends. CDR3 size: 14 residues.

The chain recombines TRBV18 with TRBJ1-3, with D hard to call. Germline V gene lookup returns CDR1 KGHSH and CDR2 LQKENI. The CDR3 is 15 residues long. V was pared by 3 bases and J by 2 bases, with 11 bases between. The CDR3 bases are TGTGCCAGCTCACCTCCCTCCACAGCTGGAAACACCATATATTTT. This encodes CASSPPSTAGNTIYF.

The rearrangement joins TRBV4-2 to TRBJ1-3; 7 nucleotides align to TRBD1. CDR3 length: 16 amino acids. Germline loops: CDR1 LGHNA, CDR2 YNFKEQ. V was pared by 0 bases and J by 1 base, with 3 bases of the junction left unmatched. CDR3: CASSQDSQGSGNTIYF. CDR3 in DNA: TGTGCCAGCAGCCAAGATTCACAGGGGTCTGGAAACACCATATATTTT.

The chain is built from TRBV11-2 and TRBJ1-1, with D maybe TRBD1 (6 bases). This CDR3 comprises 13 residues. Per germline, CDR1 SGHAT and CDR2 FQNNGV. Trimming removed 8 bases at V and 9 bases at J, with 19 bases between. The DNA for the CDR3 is TGTGCCAGCGCACAGGGCGGAGAGGCCCAAGCTTTCTTT. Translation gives CASAQGGEAQAFF.

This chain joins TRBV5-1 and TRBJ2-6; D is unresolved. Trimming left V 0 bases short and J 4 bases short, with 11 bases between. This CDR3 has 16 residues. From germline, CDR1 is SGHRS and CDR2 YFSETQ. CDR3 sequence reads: CASSLDRGAGANVLTF. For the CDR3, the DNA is TGCGCCAGCAGCTTGGATCGCGGCGCCGGGGCCAACGTCCTGACTTTC.

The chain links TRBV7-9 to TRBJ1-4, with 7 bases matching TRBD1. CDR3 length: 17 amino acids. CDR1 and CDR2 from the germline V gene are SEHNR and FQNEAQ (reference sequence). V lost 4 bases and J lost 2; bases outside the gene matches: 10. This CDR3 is CASSSFPDRDTNEKLFF. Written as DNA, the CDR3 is TGTGCCAGCAGCTCATTCCCTGACAGGGACACTAATGAAAAACTGTTTTTT.

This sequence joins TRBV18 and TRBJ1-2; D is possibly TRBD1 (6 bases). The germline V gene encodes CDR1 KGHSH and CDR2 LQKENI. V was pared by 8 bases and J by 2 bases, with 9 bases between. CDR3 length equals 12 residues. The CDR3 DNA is TGTGCCAGCCGACAGGTGAACTATGGCTACACCTTC. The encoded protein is CASRQVNYGYTF. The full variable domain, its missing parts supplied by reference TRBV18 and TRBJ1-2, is NAGVMQNPRHLVRRRGQEARLRCSPMKGHSHVYWYRQLPEEGLKFMVYLQKENIIDESGMPKERFSAEFPKEGPSILRIQQVVRGDSAAYFCASRQVNYGYTFGSGTRLTVV.

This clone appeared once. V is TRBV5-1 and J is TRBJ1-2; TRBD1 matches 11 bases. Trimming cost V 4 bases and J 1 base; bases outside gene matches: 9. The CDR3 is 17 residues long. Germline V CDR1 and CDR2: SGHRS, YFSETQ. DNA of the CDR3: TGCGCCAGCAGCCCCAGGACAGGGGGCCAAGTTAACTATGGCTACACCTTC. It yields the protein CASSPRTGGQVNYGYTF. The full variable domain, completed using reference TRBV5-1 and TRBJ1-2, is KAGVTQTPRYLIKTRGQQVTLSCSPISGHRSVSWYQQTPGQGLQFLFEYFSETQRNKGNFPGRFSGRQFSNSRSEMNVSTLELGDSALYLCASSPRTGGQVNYGYTFGSGTRLTVV.

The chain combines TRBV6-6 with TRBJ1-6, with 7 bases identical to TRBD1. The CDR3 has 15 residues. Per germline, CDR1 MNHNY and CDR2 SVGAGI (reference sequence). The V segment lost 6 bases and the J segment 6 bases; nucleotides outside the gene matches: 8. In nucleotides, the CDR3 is TGTGCCAGCAGCGCGCCGGGACAGTTTAATTCACCCCTCCACTTT. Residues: CASSAPGQFNSPLHF.

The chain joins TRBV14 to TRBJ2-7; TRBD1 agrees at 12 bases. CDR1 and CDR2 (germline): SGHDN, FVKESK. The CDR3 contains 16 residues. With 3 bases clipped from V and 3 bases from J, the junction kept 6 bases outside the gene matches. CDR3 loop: CASSQGQGALSYEQYF. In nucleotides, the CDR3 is TGTGCCAGCAGCCAGGGACAGGGGGCCTTAAGCTACGAGCAGTACTTC.

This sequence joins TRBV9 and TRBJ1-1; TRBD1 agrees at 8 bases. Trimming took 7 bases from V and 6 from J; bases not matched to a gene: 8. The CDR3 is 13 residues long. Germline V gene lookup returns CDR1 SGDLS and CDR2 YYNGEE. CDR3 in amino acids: CASGGDRGAEAFF. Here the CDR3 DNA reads TGTGCCAGCGGGGGTGACAGGGGCGCTGAAGCTTTCTTT. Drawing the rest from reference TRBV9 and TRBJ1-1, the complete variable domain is DSGVTQTPKHLITATGQRVTLRCSPRSGDLSVYWYQQSLDQGLQFLIQYYNGEERAKGNILERFSAQQFPDLHSELNLSSLELGDSALYFCASGGDRGAEAFFGQGTRLTVV.

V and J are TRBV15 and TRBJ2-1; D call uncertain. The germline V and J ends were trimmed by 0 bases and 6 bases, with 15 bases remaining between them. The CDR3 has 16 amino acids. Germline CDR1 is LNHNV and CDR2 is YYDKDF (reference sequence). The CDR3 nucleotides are TGTGCCACCAGCAGAGATCACGGGTTATTGGGCAATGAGCAGTTCTTC. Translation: CATSRDHGLLGNEQFF.

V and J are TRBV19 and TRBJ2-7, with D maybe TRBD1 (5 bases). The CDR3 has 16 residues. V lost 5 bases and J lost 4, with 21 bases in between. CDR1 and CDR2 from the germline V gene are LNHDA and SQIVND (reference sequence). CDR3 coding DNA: TGTGCCAGTAGTCCCTTGGACACGTTTAACCTATACGAGCAGTACTTC. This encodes CASSPLDTFNLYEQYF.

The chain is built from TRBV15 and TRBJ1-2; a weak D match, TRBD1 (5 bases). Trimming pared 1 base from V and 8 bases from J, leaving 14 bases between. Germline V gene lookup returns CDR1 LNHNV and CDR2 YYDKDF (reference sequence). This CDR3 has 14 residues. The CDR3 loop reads CATSRADSWMGYTF. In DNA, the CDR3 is TGTGCCACCAGCAGAGCAGACAGCTGGATGGGCTACACCTTC.

The CDR3 DNA follows: TGTGCCAGCAGCTTGGAAGGGGCCGGCTACACCTTC. Protein: CASSLEGAGYTF. The chain employs TRBV5-4 and TRBJ1-2; a possible D gene is TRBD1 (5 bases). V dropped 0 bases and J dropped 8 bases, with 8 bases sitting between them. CDR1 and CDR2 (germline): SGHNT, YYREEE (reference sequence). The CDR3 loop spans 12 amino acids.

The DNA of the CDR3 is TGTGCCAGCATGGAACTAAAAGCTTTCTTT. Translating it yields CASMELKAFF. V is TRBV6-6 and J is TRBJ1-1; D is ambiguous. Germline V gene lookup returns CDR1 MNHNY and CDR2 SVGAGI (reference sequence). The CDR3 sequence is 10 residues long. V shed 7 bases and J shed 9 bases, with 9 bases lying between them.

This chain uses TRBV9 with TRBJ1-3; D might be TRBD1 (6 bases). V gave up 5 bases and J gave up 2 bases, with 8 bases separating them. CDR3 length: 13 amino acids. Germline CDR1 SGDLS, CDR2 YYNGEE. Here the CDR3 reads CASRGTPGNTIYF. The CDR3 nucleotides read TGTGCCAGCAGGGGGACACCTGGAAACACCATATATTTT.

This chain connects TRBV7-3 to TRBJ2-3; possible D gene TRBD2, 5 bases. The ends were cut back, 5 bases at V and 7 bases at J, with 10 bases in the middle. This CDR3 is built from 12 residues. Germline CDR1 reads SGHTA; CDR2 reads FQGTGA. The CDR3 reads CASSPDSYTQYF. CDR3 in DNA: TGTGCCAGCAGCCCGGACTCATATACGCAGTATTTT. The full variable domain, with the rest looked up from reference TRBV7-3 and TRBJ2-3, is GAGVSQTPSNKVTEKGKYVELRCDPISGHTALYWYRQSLGQGPEFLIYFQGTGAADDSGLPNDRFFAVRPEGSVSTLKIQRTERGDSAVYLCASSPDSYTQYFGPGTRLTVL.

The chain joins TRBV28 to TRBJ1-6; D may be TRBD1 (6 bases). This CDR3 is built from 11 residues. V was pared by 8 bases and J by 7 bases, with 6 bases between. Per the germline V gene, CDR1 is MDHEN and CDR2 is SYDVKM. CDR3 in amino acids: CASQGNSPLHF. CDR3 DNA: TGTGCCAGCCAGGGGAATTCACCCCTCCACTTT.

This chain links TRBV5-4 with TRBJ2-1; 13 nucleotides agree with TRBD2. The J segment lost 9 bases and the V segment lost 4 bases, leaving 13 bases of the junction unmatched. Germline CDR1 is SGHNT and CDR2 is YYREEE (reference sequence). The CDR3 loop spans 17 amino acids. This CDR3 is CASSHLRTSGGGIEQFF. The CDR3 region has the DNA TGTGCCAGCAGCCACCTGCGAACTAGCGGGGGGGGAATTGAGCAGTTCTTC.

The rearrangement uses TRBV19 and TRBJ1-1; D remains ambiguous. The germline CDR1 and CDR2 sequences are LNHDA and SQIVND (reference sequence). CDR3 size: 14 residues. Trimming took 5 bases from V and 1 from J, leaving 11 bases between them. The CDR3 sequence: CASSFSSGNTEAFF. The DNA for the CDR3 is TGTGCCAGTAGTTTTAGTTCAGGGAACACTGAAGCTTTCTTT. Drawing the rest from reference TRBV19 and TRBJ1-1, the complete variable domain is DGGITQSPKYLFRKEGQNVTLSCEQNLNHDAMYWYRQDPGQGLRLIYYSQIVNDFQKGDIAEGYSVSREKKESFPLTVTSAQKNPTAFYLCASSFSSGNTEAFFGQGTRLTVV.

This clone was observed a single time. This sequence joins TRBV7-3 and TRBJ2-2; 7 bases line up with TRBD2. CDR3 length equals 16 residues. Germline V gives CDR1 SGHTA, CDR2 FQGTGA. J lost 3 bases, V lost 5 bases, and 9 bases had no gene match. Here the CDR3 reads CASSPRWGGDTGELFF. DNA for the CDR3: TGTGCCAGCAGCCCCCGTTGGGGGGGGGACACCGGGGAGCTGTTTTTT.

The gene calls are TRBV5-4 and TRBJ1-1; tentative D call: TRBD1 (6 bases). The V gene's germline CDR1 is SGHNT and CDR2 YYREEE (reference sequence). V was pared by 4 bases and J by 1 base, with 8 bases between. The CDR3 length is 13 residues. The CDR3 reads CASSPQGNTEAFF. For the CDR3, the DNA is TGTGCCAGCAGCCCACAGGGGAACACTGAAGCTTTCTTT.